The present T cell receptor beta chain was sequenced within a study of blood T cell repertoires in COVID-19. Study-level background: T cells, B-cell-depleted T cells, or PBMCs provided the cDNA or gDNA that served as material.

Generated by immunoSEQ multiplex PCR, the TCRdb table keeps only in-frame clones and is missing some. The table has about 250,000 clones, 80% to 90% seen once. Residents of about 25 US areas, aged about 18 to 89 years, made up the participants. All exposed participants met a person with COVID-19 within 2 weeks before entering the study. The ends lost 3 bases at V and 1 base at J; junction bases unmatched: 6. Per germline, CDR1 WSHSY and CDR2 SAAADI. The CDR3 runs 16 residues. Sequencing was performed on PBMCs or T cells enriched from blood (not recorded which). The J gene is TRBJ2-1, the V gene TRBV10-2; 7 bases agree with TRBD1. The clonotype originates from a woman aged 40-49 years who had been exposed to COVID-19. Here the CDR3 reads CASSDSTGKSYNEQFF. The DNA for the CDR3 is TGCGCCAGCAGTGACTCGACAGGGAAGTCCTACAATGAGCAGTTCTTC.